The entry below gives a single T cell receptor (beta chain) sequence along with its context. Its target is unknown. This sample is part of a study of tumor-infiltrating lymphocytes in primary liver carcinoma. About the research overall: Lesions, classed as T1-T3 N0M0, spanned 4.2 to 10 cm across. Productive TCRbeta read counts per sample ran from roughly 3.7 to 6.8 million and were similar across tissue types. Findings and caveats of the study: Reduced overlap was seen in tumor-adjacent and tumor-blood pairs versus tumor region pairs.

Germline DNA was also extracted, and blood RNA derived from unsorted whole blood. From around 520 ng of total RNA, TCR beta-specific cDNA was reverse-transcribed using a constant-region primer. Libraries for TCR beta were built through three nested multiplex PCR rounds, which together made up a slightly modified ARM-PCR procedure. TRBV1-TRBV30 forward and Cbeta reverse primers drove the first two roughly 10-cycle rounds. MiXCR was run by TCRdb on the multiplex PCR reads, yielding one entry per CDR3 protein. The sample has 300,000 to 350,000 distinct CDR3 sequences, around three fifths seen once; the top ten hold 5.5% to 7%. V was clipped by 0 bases and J by 7 bases, with 11 bases between them. The CDR3 length is 14 residues. Germline lookup yields CDR1 SGDLS and CDR2 YYNGEE.

The sequenced sample consisted of peripheral blood. The receptor was isolated from a man aged 40-50 years with primary liver carcinoma and hepatitis B virus infection. The rearrangement uses TRBV9 and TRBJ2-1, with a weak D call TRBD2 (6 bases). The CDR3 sequence is CASSVAGTRNEQFF. The CDR3 DNA is TGTGCCAGCAGCGTAGCCGGGACTCGAAATGAGCAGTTCTTC. The whole variable domain, remainder taken from reference TRBV9 and TRBJ2-1, is DSGVTQTPKHLITATGQRVTLRCSPRSGDLSVYWYQQSLDQGLQFLIQYYNGEERAKGNILERFSAQQFPDLHSELNLSSLELGDSALYFCASSVAGTRNEQFFGPGTRLTVL.